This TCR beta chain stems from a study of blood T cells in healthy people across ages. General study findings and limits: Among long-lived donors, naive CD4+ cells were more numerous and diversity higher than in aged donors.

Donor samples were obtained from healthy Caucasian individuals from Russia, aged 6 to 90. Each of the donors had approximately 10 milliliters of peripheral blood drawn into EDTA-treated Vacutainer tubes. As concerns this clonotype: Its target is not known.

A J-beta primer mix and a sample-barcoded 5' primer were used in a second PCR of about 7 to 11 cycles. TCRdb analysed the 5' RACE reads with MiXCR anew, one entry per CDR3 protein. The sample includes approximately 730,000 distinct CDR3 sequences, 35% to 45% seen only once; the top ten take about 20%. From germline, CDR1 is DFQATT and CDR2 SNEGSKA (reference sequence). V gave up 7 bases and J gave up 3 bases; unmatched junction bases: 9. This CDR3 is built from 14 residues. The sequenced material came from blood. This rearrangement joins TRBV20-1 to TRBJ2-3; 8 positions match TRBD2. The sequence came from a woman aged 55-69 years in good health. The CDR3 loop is CSVTPSGYTDTQYF. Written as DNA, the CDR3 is TGCAGTGTTACCCCTAGCGGGTATACAGATACGCAGTATTTT.